One and the same sample provided the 22 T cell receptor beta chains below, sequenced in a study of blood T cells in healthy people across ages. A J-beta primer mix and a sample-barcoded 5' primer were used in a second PCR of roughly 7 to 12 cycles. TCRdb itself ran the 5' RACE reads through MiXCR, one entry per CDR3 protein. The sample contains about 1.4 million distinct CDR3 sequences, around 55% of which appear only once. The specimen sequenced was blood. Every receptor here comes from a man between 18 and 29 years old in good health.

The chain is built from TRBV6-1 and TRBJ1-6; maybe TRBD1 (6 bases). Trimming left V 2 bases short and J 7 bases short, with 15 bases between. The CDR3 covers 16 residues. Germline values: CDR1 MNHNS, CDR2 SASEGT. In nucleotides, the CDR3 is TGTGCCAGCAGTGAAATTCCAGGGGTCGGCAATTCACCCCTCCACTTT. It yields the protein CASSEIPGVGNSPLHF.

The V call is TRBV4-1, the J call TRBJ2-4; TRBD1 is a possible D gene (6 bases). CDR3 length equals 17 residues. V lost 7 bases and J 0 bases, leaving 19 bases between the germline ends. Germline V gene data show CDR1 as MGHRA and CDR2 as YSYEKL. The CDR3 nucleotides read TGCGCCAGCACTACAGGGAAGACCATTTTAGCCAAAAACATTCAGTACTTC. Amino acids: CASTTGKTILAKNIQYF.

This clonotype was picked up a small number of times. The DNA of the CDR3 is TGCAGTGCTAGGGGTCCGGTCGACGTCCTAGGCGAGCAGTACTTC. It encodes CSARGPVDVLGEQYF. The chain combines TRBV20-1 with TRBJ2-5; D remains ambiguous. The J call may not be correct, given that the DNA end is closer to TRBJ2-7. Looked up from germline, CDR1 is DFQATT and CDR2 is SNEGSKA (reference sequence). CDR3 length: 15 amino acids.

The chain combines TRBV2 with TRBJ2-5; D gene ambiguous. Deletions cut 7 bases from V and 1 base from J, with 7 bases between. The CDR3 is made up of 12 amino acids. CDR1 and CDR2 (germline): SNHLY, FYNNEI. CDR3 loop: CASIGLQETQYF. CDR3 in DNA: TGTGCCAGCATCGGGCTCCAAGAGACCCAGTACTTC. The entire variable domain, with the rest obtained from reference TRBV2 and TRBJ2-5, is as follows: EPEVTQTPSHQVTQMGQEVILRCVPISNHLYFYWYRQILGQKVEFLVSFYNNEISEKSEIFDDQFSVERPDGSNFTLKIRSTKLEDSAMYFCASIGLQETQYFGPGTRLLVL.

The CDR3 spells CASSYSRGLSEKLFF. CDR3 bases: TGTGCCAGCAGTTACTCCAGGGGTTTAAGTGAAAAACTGTTTTTT. This sequence joins TRBV6-5 and TRBJ1-4; maybe TRBD1 (6 bases). Trimming left V 0 bases short and J 7 bases short, with 12 bases between. Germline V lookup: CDR1 MNHEY, CDR2 SVGAGI. The CDR3 loop spans 15 amino acids.

V and J are TRBV6-2 or TRBV6-3 and TRBJ2-7, with D possibly TRBD2 on 5 matching bases. CDR1 and CDR2 from the germline V gene are MNHEY and SVGEGT. Between the trimmed V and J ends, which lost 8 bases and 4 bases, there was a span of 12 bases. The CDR3 spans 12 residues. The CDR3 region is CASHGVSYEQYF. CDR3 bases: TGTGCCAGCCACGGGGTTTCTTACGAGCAGTACTTC.

This clonotype was counted between two and nine times. The chain uses TRBV6-6 and TRBJ2-7; D call uncertain. Looked up from germline, CDR1 is MNHNY and CDR2 is SVGAGI (reference sequence). This CDR3 is built from 15 residues. The V end lost 0 bases, the J end lost 0 bases, and 9 bases lay between the germline ends. DNA for the CDR3: TGTGCCAGCAGTTACTCCCCAGAGAGCTCCTACGAGCAGTACTTC. Protein sequence: CASSYSPESSYEQYF.

V is TRBV18 and J is TRBJ1-2; 9 bases are shared with TRBD1. Germline assignment: CDR1 KGHSH and CDR2 LQKENI. The J segment lost 6 bases and the V segment lost 1 base, leaving 3 bases of the junction unmatched. This CDR3 comprises 14 residues. CDR3 coding DNA: TGTGCCAGCTCACCACTGGGACAGGGAGATGGCTACACCTTC. Encoded protein: CASSPLGQGDGYTF.

This clonotype appeared a single time. This sequence joins TRBV7-9 and TRBJ2-3; no reliable D call. This CDR3 comprises 16 residues. The V end lost 2 bases, the J end lost 0 bases, and 12 bases lay between the germline ends. Germline CDR1 is SEHNR and CDR2 is FQNEAQ (reference sequence). The CDR3 here is CASSLKGTASTDTQYF. The CDR3 DNA follows: TGTGCCAGCAGCTTAAAGGGCACAGCCAGCACAGATACGCAGTATTTT.

This clonotype was seen a handful of times. The chain combines TRBV29-1 with TRBJ2-7; perhaps TRBD2 as D (5 bases). V was cut by 3 bases and J by 7 bases, with 16 bases left in between. Germline CDR1 SQVTM, CDR2 ANQGSEA. The CDR3 is 13 amino acids. The chain's CDR3 is CSVDSGAYGEQYF. The CDR3 nucleotides read TGCAGCGTTGACAGCGGAGCCTACGGTGAGCAGTACTTC.

Comment on this clonotype: One end of the junction varies from germline; a read error may be responsible. CDR3 loop: CACRGRDSTDTQYF. The CDR3 bases are TGCGCCTGCAGGGGTAGGGATAGCACAGATACGCAGTATTTT. The V and J genes are TRBV4-1 and TRBJ2-3, with D possibly matching TRBD1 (6 bases). From germline, CDR1 is MGHRA and CDR2 YSYEKL. The CDR3 runs to 14 residues.

This clonotype was observed a handful of times. The chain links TRBV6-2 or TRBV6-3 to TRBJ1-1, with TRBD1 matching over 8 bases. Germline-derived CDR1 and CDR2 are MNHEY and SVGEGT. CDR3 length: 17 residues. V gave up 5 bases and J gave up 3 bases; unmatched junction bases: 14. CDR3 loop: CASSPGQGGRADTEAFF. The CDR3 region has the DNA TGTGCCAGCAGTCCCGGACAGGGAGGAAGGGCTGACACTGAAGCTTTCTTT.

The J gene is TRBJ1-2, the V gene TRBV4-1, with D possibly TRBD1 on 5 matching bases. V lost 0 bases, J lost 4 bases, and 12 bases lay in between. The CDR3 is 15 amino acids. From germline, CDR1 is MGHRA and CDR2 YSYEKL. CDR3 nucleotide sequence: TGCGCCAGCAGCCAAGAGCTCGGGGGAGGCTATGGCTACACCTTC. Translation: CASSQELGGGYGYTF.

J is TRBJ2-3 and V is TRBV2; D is uncertain. This CDR3 has 15 residues. V lost 7 bases, J lost 8 bases, and 22 bases lay in between. Per germline, CDR1 SNHLY and CDR2 FYNNEI. The CDR3 here is CASMIGLSGAATQYF. The CDR3 DNA reads as TGTGCCAGCATGATCGGGCTCTCTGGTGCTGCTACGCAGTATTTT.

The chain couples TRBV7-2 to TRBJ2-3; 9 bases agree with TRBD1. Losses at the gene ends were 3 bases for V and 2 bases for J; bases not matched to a gene: 9. The CDR3 loop spans 17 amino acids. Germline-derived CDR1 and CDR2 are SGHTA and FQGNSA. CDR3 amino acids: CASSFPRTGASTDTQYF. The CDR3 DNA follows: TGTGCCAGCAGCTTCCCCCGGACAGGGGCTTCCACAGATACGCAGTATTTT.

The chain employs TRBV10-3 and TRBJ2-6; possible D gene TRBD2, 5 bases. The V end was cut by 0 bases, the J end by 11 bases, with 11 bases between. CDR1 is ENHRY, CDR2 SYGVKD, per germline. This CDR3 contains 14 residues. CDR3 residues: CAISESRPADVLTF. DNA for the CDR3: TGTGCCATCAGTGAGTCTAGACCAGCGGACGTCCTGACTTTC.

V gene TRBV13 combines with J gene TRBJ2-3; D is uncertain. This CDR3 contains 13 residues. V was pared by 7 bases and J by 5 bases, with 13 bases between. CDR1 and CDR2 (germline): PRHDT, FYEKMQ (reference sequence). The CDR3 sequence is CASNGRSEDTQYF. CDR3 DNA sequence: TGTGCCAGCAACGGGCGATCGGAAGATACGCAGTATTTT.

The rearrangement links TRBV20-1 to TRBJ1-4; D may be TRBD1 (5 bases). With 0 bases removed from V and 7 bases from J, the gap between germline ends came to 15 bases. Per the germline V gene, CDR1 is DFQATT and CDR2 is SNEGSKA (reference sequence). The CDR3 runs 15 residues. In nucleotides, the CDR3 is TGCAGTGCTAGAGATCTAACAGGAGGGGTTGAAAAACTGTTTTTT. Encoded protein: CSARDLTGGVEKLFF.

The gene calls are TRBV5-1 and TRBJ2-7, with 7 nucleotides matching TRBD1. The CDR3 extends over 14 amino acids. Unmatched junction bases numbered 12, after V lost 6 bases and J lost 6 bases. The germline CDR1 and CDR2 sequences are SGHRS and YFSETQ. CDR3 protein: CASTSGGTVSEQYF. CDR3 sequence (DNA): TGCGCCAGCACATCAGGGGGAACCGTCTCCGAGCAGTACTTC.

The chain is built from TRBV28 and TRBJ2-7, with D possibly being TRBD2 (6 bases). CDR1 and CDR2 (germline): MDHEN, SYDVKM. Trimming stripped 6 bases from V and 0 bases from J, with 15 bases between. This CDR3 spans 15 amino acids. The CDR3 is CASSNRGTVSYEQYF. Written as DNA, the CDR3 is TGTGCCAGCAGCAACCGCGGGACGGTCTCCTACGAGCAGTACTTC.

This clonotype was detected only once. The chain recombines TRBV5-6 with TRBJ1-2, with D perhaps matching TRBD1 (6 bases). CDR1 and CDR2 from the germline V gene are SGHDT and YYEEEE. The length of the CDR3 is 15 residues. V was trimmed by 2 bases and J by 5 bases, leaving 16 bases between them. This CDR3 reads CASSLPQGGPYGYTF. In DNA form, the CDR3 reads TGTGCCAGCAGCTTACCACAGGGTGGACCTTATGGCTACACCTTC.

V gene TRBV5-1 combines with J gene TRBJ2-7; TRBD1 might be the D (6 bases). Trimming took off 4 bases at V and 2 bases at J, with 13 bases between the two ends. The V gene's germline CDR1 is SGHRS and CDR2 YFSETQ. CDR3 size: 14 residues. As DNA, the CDR3 is TGCGCCAGCAGCCCGGACAGCGGAGCCTACGAGCAGTACTTC. This encodes CASSPDSGAYEQYF.